The subject of this entry is one T cell receptor (beta chain). This clone appeared a few times. What antigen it recognizes has not been identified. Base quality data are lacking; no much larger clone is found one base away. The data derive from a study of OX40 agonist ivuxolimab in advanced cancers. In terms of the full investigation: The costimulatory receptor OX40 (CD134) was targeted by ivuxolimab, a fully human IgG2 agonistic monoclonal antibody. Intravenous ivuxolimab was administered to patients every 2 weeks at six dose levels: 0.01, 0.1, 0.3, 1.5, 3 and 10 mg/kg. Of the approximately 50 dose-escalation patients, hepatocellular carcinoma was present in about 20, melanoma in some 15, renal cell carcinoma in 9 and head and neck cancer in 9. The dose-escalation cohort was about 83% male with a mean age of about 54 years, ranging from roughly 20 to 80. Patients were allowed to have had prior anti-PD-1, anti-PD-L1 or anti-CTLA-4 therapy, and approximately 40% of the dose-escalation patients had previously received checkpoint inhibitors. Partial responses occurred in three dose-escalation patients, of whom one had hepatocellular carcinoma and two had cutaneous melanoma. The point of sequencing TCRbeta in the periphery was to test whether ivuxolimab changed TCR sequence diversity and drove clonal T-cell expansion. The paper reports the monotherapy dose-escalation portion (N = 52 patients) of the phase I ivuxolimab trial.

Patients with a history of autoimmune disease or receiving systemic immunosuppression were excluded from the trial. In every dose cohort, peripheral blood was drawn for TCR sequencing at baseline, cycle 4 day 1, and cycle 7 day 1. The samples were taken from a phase I, first-in-human, multicenter, open-label dose-escalation trial of ivuxolimab. Adults with locally advanced or metastatic head and neck squamous cell, hepatocellular, melanoma or renal cell carcinoma were enrolled in the trial. Before TCR sequencing, CD4+ T cells and CD8+ T cells were sorted from peripheral blood as separate populations. General findings and caveats noted by the study authors: Low levels of normalized T-cell clonal expansion were also seen in some patients who did not respond. Which antigens the clonally expanded peripheral T cells were specific for was not determined. Partial responders in the 0.1-3.0 mg/kg groups had among the lowest normalized peripheral clonal expansion, especially among CD8+ T cells. On average, CD8+ T cells showed more expanded clones than CD4+ T cells after ivuxolimab. At doses of 0.1 to 3.0 mg/kg, clonal expansion of both CD4+ and CD8+ T cells in blood was seen between baseline and week 6.

To sequence the TCRbeta CDR3 region, genomic DNA was isolated from the sorted cells. The immunoSEQ Assay was used to sequence the TCRbeta CDR3 regions. TCRdb mirrors the immuneACCESS table, restricted to in-frame sequences. Some clones are absent from its copies; in checked studies, under half trace to an unresolved V gene, and the reason for the others is unknown. This sample has some 70,000 clones in its table, and roughly 82% of those were observed once. Roughly 1.2% of the sample lies in the top ten. The material sequenced was CD4+ or CD8+ T cells sorted from blood, taken in a trial of the OX40 agonist ivuxolimab. The clonotype originates from an adult with an advanced solid tumor such as melanoma, head and neck, liver or kidney cancer.

In nucleotides, the sequence is TGCGCCAGCCTCCTAGGGGACAGCATGAACACTGAAGCTTTCTTT. Translated, this is CASLLGDSMNTEAFF. The chain is encoded by TRBV5-1 joined to TRBJ1-1, and 7 junctional nucleotides match TRBD1. Including cysteine and phenylalanine, the CDR3 has 15 amino acids. CDR3 DNA is the only sequence kept; it has 45 bases, read in frame from the first base. Trimmed from V: 7 bases; trimmed from J: 0 bases; junction bases lacking a gene match: 9. Taken from the germline V gene, the CDR1 and CDR2 loops are SGHRS and YFSETQ.